This T cell receptor (beta chain) derives from a study of OX40 agonist ivuxolimab in advanced cancers. Looking at the study overall: Patients were dosed intravenously with ivuxolimab at 0.01 to 10 mg/kg every 2 weeks. Treatment received earlier with anti-PD-1, anti-PD-L1 or anti-CTLA-4 agents was allowed, and over 30% had some. Findings of the study overall: At doses 0.1 to 3.0 mg/kg, CD4+ and CD8+ clones expanded. Certain nonresponders likewise exhibited a low normalized T-cell clonal expansion.

Trimming cost V 2 bases and J 2 bases, with 8 bases left between them. The CDR3 extends over 14 amino acids. In germline, CDR1 is MNHEY, CDR2 SMNVEV (reference sequence). Data came from immunoSEQ multiplex PCR; TCRdb stores just in-frame clones and leaves some out. The profile shows some 100,000 clones, around 85% of them singletons. Concerning this clone: The antigen remains unidentified.

The chain employs TRBV27 and TRBJ2-3, with D uncertain. Here the sequenced sample was CD4+ or CD8+ T cells sorted from blood, taken in a trial of the OX40 agonist ivuxolimab. The source of this sequence is an adult with an advanced solid tumor such as melanoma, head and neck, liver or kidney cancer. CDR3 amino acids: CASSLGRSTDTQYF. CDR3 in DNA: TGTGCCAGCAGTTTAGGTAGATCCACAGATACGCAGTATTTT.